Below, one TCR beta chain is given with its context. Its specificity is unknown. PCR involved 60 Vbeta and 13 Jbeta primers. Libraries were prepared by immunoSEQ multiplex PCR; TCRdb keeps only in-frame clonotypes and omits some of them. The repertoire holds approximately 190,000 clones, about 79% seen once, with about 0.1% in the top ten. The data belong to a study of cytomegalovirus exposure and HLA in healthy donors. Study conclusions and caveats: Donor immune exposure was known only as CMV serostatus. When presence/absence was analysed, sequencing depth was taken to be roughly uniform across donors.

This CDR3 is 15 amino acids long. Deletions cut 4 bases from V and 2 bases from J, with 15 bases between. In germline, CDR1 is LGHNA, CDR2 YNFKEQ. The source is a boy between 2 and 10 years old in good health and CMV-seronegative. The sample was PBMCs. V usage is TRBV4-2 and J usage is TRBJ2-7; tentatively, D is TRBD1 (5 bases). In nucleotides, the CDR3 is TGTGCCAGCAGCCGCCTTGGGGCGGAACCCTACGAGCAGTACTTC. Its protein product is CASSRLGAEPYEQYF.